This T cell receptor beta chain is drawn from a study of blood T cell repertoires in COVID-19. Overall study context: Material from acute and convalescent COVID-19 was sourced from the United States, Italy and Spain. The cDNA or gDNA used as material had been derived from T cells, B-cell-depleted T cells, or PBMCs.

Original data processing: Amplified reference gene primers provided the basis for estimating nucleated cell counts. This table comes from immunoSEQ multiplex PCR, and its TCRdb copy is limited to in-frame clones, with some not included. The V and J calls and the clone size are those of that table, but D and trimming were determined from the DNA. Among some 130,000 clones listed, approximately 82% were seen once. This CDR3 region has 12 residues. Germline V gene data show CDR1 as ENHRY and CDR2 as SYGVKD. V lost 6 bases, J lost 4 bases, and 9 bases lay in between. Sequencing input: peripheral blood. The sequence came from a middle-aged man with active or convalescent COVID-19. V and J are TRBV10-3 and TRBJ1-2; perhaps TRBD1 as D (5 bases). In nucleotides, the CDR3 is TGTGCCATCAGCGCGACAGCCTATGGCTACACCTTC. Translating gives CAISATAYGYTF.